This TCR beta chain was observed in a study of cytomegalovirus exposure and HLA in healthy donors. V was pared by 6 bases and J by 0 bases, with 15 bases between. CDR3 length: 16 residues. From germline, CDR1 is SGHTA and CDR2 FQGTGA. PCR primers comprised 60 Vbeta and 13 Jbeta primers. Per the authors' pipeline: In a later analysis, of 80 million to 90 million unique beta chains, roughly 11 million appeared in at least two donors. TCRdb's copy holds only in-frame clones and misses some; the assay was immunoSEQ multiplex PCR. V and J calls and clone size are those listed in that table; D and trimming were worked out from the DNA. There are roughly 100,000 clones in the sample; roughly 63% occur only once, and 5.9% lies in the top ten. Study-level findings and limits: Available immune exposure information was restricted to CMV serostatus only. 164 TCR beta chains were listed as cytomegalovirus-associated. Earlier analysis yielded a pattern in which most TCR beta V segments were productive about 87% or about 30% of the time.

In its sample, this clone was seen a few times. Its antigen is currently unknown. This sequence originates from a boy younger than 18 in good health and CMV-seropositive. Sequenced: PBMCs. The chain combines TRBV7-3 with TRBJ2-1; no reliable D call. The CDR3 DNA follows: TGTGCCAGCAGACCTGCGGCCAGTAGCTCCTACAATGAGCAGTTCTTC. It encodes CASRPAASSSYNEQFF.